The 20 T cell receptor beta chains listed next were all sequenced from one sample in a study of radiation and T cells in renal cell carcinoma. Clones were read by immunoSEQ multiplex PCR, and TCRdb kept only the in-frame ones, dropping some. The table shows around 77,000 clones, with over 65% occurring only once. Regarding time point: blood 4 weeks post-SBRT, at nephrectomy. Indicated treatment: 15 Gy SBRT to primary tumor, nephrectomy 4 weeks later. This specimen consisted of blood, obtained from a patient whose treatment included radiotherapy and nephrectomy. The receptors come from a woman aged 55-70 years with renal cell carcinoma.

The chain carries TRBV25-1 and TRBJ1-1; D might be TRBD1 (5 bases). The V gene's germline CDR1 is MGHDK and CDR2 SYGVNS. CDR3 length: 13 amino acids. Trimming took off 6 bases at V and 6 bases at J, with 14 bases between the two ends. The CDR3, as DNA: TGTGCCAGCAGATGGGGGACGGTCCCTGAAGCTTTCTTT. As protein: CASRWGTVPEAFF.

The chain links TRBV13 to TRBJ1-2; D ambiguous. There are 14 residues in the CDR3. Per the germline V gene, CDR1 is PRHDT and CDR2 is FYEKMQ (reference sequence). Trimming pared 4 bases from V and 8 bases from J, leaving 17 bases between. The CDR3 DNA reads as TGTGCCAGCAGCTCCTCCAGGTCGGCAGTCGGCTACACCTTC. Protein sequence: CASSSSRSAVGYTF.

This clone was counted once. This chain connects TRBV7-9 to TRBJ2-1, with TRBD1 identical over 7 bases. V gave up 2 bases and J gave up 12 bases; unmatched junction bases: 7. CDR3 length: 13 residues. The germline gives CDR1 SEHNR, CDR2 FQNEAQ (reference sequence). CDR3 nucleotides: TGTGCCAGCAGCTTAATACAGGGGAAGGGGCAGTTCTTC. Residues: CASSLIQGKGQFF.

The CDR3 region is CAITAGLRSGNTIYF. The CDR3 nucleotides read TGTGCCATCACCGCCGGGTTACGCTCTGGAAACACCATATATTTT. The J gene is TRBJ1-3, the V gene TRBV10-3; D gene uncertain. The CDR3 runs to 15 residues. Germline assignment: CDR1 ENHRY and CDR2 SYGVKD. V lost 7 bases and J 0 bases, leaving 13 bases between the germline ends.

The chain couples TRBV18 to TRBJ1-1; D is unresolved. This CDR3 is built from 14 residues. CDR1 is KGHSH, CDR2 LQKENI, per germline. V lost 3 bases and J lost 1, with 9 bases in between. CDR3 DNA: TGTGCCAGCTCACCCCCTTCTAAGAACACTGAAGCTTTCTTT. Translated: CASSPPSKNTEAFF.

This clone was seen a few times. This chain joins TRBV6-6 and TRBJ2-7; D gene unclear. The germline V gene has CDR1 MNHNY and CDR2 SVGAGI (reference sequence). The V end was cut by 6 bases, the J end by 2 bases, with 14 bases between. The CDR3 is made up of 14 amino acids. The CDR3 DNA follows: TGTGCCAGCAGAGAATCCCGGCGGCCCTACGAGCAGTACTTC. Its translation is CASRESRRPYEQYF.

This clone ranks as medium-sized. J is TRBJ2-7 and V is TRBV2, with 10 nucleotides matching TRBD1. Germline V gene sequence: CDR1 SNHLY, CDR2 FYNNEI. The CDR3 consists of 15 residues. V was pared by 6 bases and J by 0 bases, with 5 bases of the junction left unmatched. CDR3 DNA: TGTGCCAGCAGGATCGACAGGGGGCTCTCCTACGAGCAGTACTTC. Translating it yields CASRIDRGLSYEQYF. The variable domain in full, with the rest retrieved from reference TRBV2 and TRBJ2-7, is EPEVTQTPSHQVTQMGQEVILRCVPISNHLYFYWYRQILGQKVEFLVSFYNNEISEKSEIFDDQFSVERPDGSNFTLKIRSTKLEDSAMYFCASRIDRGLSYEQYFGPGTRLTVT.

The DNA for the CDR3 is TGTGCCAGTAGTATAGATCTCCCCTCGCGGGAATACACAGATACGCAGTATTTT. Translated: CASSIDLPSREYTDTQYF. The V call is TRBV19, the J call TRBJ2-3; possible D gene TRBD2, 6 bases. Germline V CDR1 and CDR2: LNHDA, SQIVND (reference sequence). There are 18 residues in the CDR3. V lost 0 bases, J lost 2 bases, and 18 bases lay in between.

This chain uses TRBV11-2 with TRBJ1-1; tentatively, D is TRBD1 (5 bases). The germline gives CDR1 SGHAT, CDR2 FQNNGV. V dropped 4 bases and J dropped 5 bases, with 20 bases sitting between them. The CDR3 is 16 residues long. The CDR3 protein is CASSSMGTRARTEAFF. CDR3 in DNA: TGTGCCAGCAGCTCTATGGGGACTCGAGCCAGGACTGAAGCTTTCTTT.

The rearrangement links TRBV30 to TRBJ2-5; D not resolved. CDR3 length equals 12 residues. Germline CDR1 is GTSNPN and CDR2 is SVGIG (reference sequence). V shed 3 bases and J shed 4 bases, with 9 bases lying between them. For the CDR3, the DNA is TGTGCCTGGAGGAACTCGCCAGAGACCCAGTACTTC. This gives the protein CAWRNSPETQYF.

This CDR3 reads CASSLRQGANSNQPQHF. CDR3 sequence (DNA): TGTGCCAGCAGCCTAAGGCAGGGGGCAAATAGCAATCAGCCCCAGCATTTT. This chain connects TRBV7-4 to TRBJ1-5; 8 positions agree with TRBD1. Germline V CDR1 and CDR2: SGHVT, SQSDAQ. CDR3 length: 17 amino acids. Trimming took 5 bases from V and 0 from J; bases not matched to a gene: 9.

This clone was recorded only once. The chain has TRBV19 and TRBJ1-2; the D gene is possibly TRBD1 (5 bases). V was trimmed by 10 bases and J by 8 bases, leaving 14 bases between them. The CDR3 covers 11 residues. The germline gives CDR1 LNHDA, CDR2 SQIVND (reference sequence). CDR3 amino acids: CAITGVSGYTF. The CDR3 bases are TGTGCCATAACGGGGGTATCCGGCTACACCTTC.

This rearrangement joins TRBV6-1 to TRBJ2-5; possibly TRBD1 for D (6 bases). Germline V gene data show CDR1 as MNHNS and CDR2 as SASEGT. There are 14 residues in the CDR3. V was cut by 5 bases and J by 1 base, with 11 bases left in between. CDR3 DNA: TGTGCCAGCAGTTTCCAGGGGCCCCAAGAGACCCAGTACTTC. Residues: CASSFQGPQETQYF.

CDR3 amino acids: CASSYENSYNEQFF. The DNA of the CDR3 is TGTGCCAGCAGTTACGAGAATTCCTACAATGAGCAGTTCTTC. The chain is built from TRBV6-5 and TRBJ2-1; D unclear. Between the trimmed V and J ends, which lost 2 bases and 1 base, there was a span of 6 bases. Germline CDR1 MNHEY, CDR2 SVGAGI. There are 14 residues in the CDR3.

The sample holds one count of this clone. The chain uses TRBV28 and TRBJ1-6, with D possibly being TRBD1 (5 bases). The CDR3 loop spans 14 amino acids. Trimming removed 6 bases at V and 8 bases at J, with 14 bases between. The germline V gene encodes CDR1 MDHEN and CDR2 SYDVKM. The CDR3 sequence: CASRAGLKDSPLHF. As DNA, the CDR3 is TGTGCCAGCAGGGCAGGGTTGAAGGATTCACCCCTCCACTTT.

The chain joins TRBV2 to TRBJ1-1, with 9 bases fitting TRBD1. The CDR3 has 15 amino acids. Germline trimming cut 5 bases from V and 4 bases from J; bases unmatched to any gene: 8. Germline V gives CDR1 SNHLY, CDR2 FYNNEI. The CDR3 region has the DNA TGTGCCAGCAGTAAGGGACAGGGTCTCGGCACTGAAGCTTTCTTT. It is translated as CASSKGQGLGTEAFF.

This clone has a handful of counts. The J gene is TRBJ1-5, the V gene TRBV2; D unresolved. The germline gives CDR1 SNHLY, CDR2 FYNNEI. The V gene lost 2 bases and the J gene lost 6 bases, with 17 bases spanning the gap. The CDR3 is made up of 16 amino acids. The CDR3 DNA follows: TGTGCCAGCAGTGAACTAGCTGTGGCTCAGGTTCAGCCCCAGCATTTT. Protein: CASSELAVAQVQPQHF. The variable domain in full, with the rest retrieved from reference TRBV2 and TRBJ1-5, is EPEVTQTPSHQVTQMGQEVILRCVPISNHLYFYWYRQILGQKVEFLVSFYNNEISEKSEIFDDQFSVERPDGSNFTLKIRSTKLEDSAMYFCASSELAVAQVQPQHFGDGTRLSIL.

This rearrangement joins TRBV6-6 to TRBJ1-5; no reliable D call. The CDR3 sequence is 13 residues long. V dropped 0 bases and J dropped 4 bases, with 4 bases sitting between them. Germline CDR1 MNHNY, CDR2 SVGAGI (reference sequence). The CDR3 is CASSYSRNQPQHF. CDR3 coding DNA: TGTGCCAGCAGTTACTCTAGAAATCAGCCCCAGCATTTT.

The chain combines TRBV9 with TRBJ1-1; 8 bases align to TRBD1. The V gene's germline CDR1 is SGDLS and CDR2 YYNGEE. The CDR3 consists of 18 residues. The junction had 18 bases not matched to a gene; V was cut back by 4 bases and J by 4 bases. In DNA, the CDR3 is TGTGCCAGCAGCACGCGCCCACAGGGGGACCGGTGGGGCACTGAAGCTTTCTTT. Encoded protein: CASSTRPQGDRWGTEAFF. The full variable domain, completed using reference TRBV9 and TRBJ1-1, is DSGVTQTPKHLITATGQRVTLRCSPRSGDLSVYWYQQSLDQGLQFLIQYYNGEERAKGNILERFSAQQFPDLHSELNLSSLELGDSALYFCASSTRPQGDRWGTEAFFGQGTRLTVV.

This rearrangement joins TRBV9 to TRBJ2-1; 13 nucleotides agree with TRBD2. Looked up from germline, CDR1 is SGDLS and CDR2 is YYNGEE. With 3 bases clipped from V and 7 bases from J, the junction kept 7 bases outside the gene matches. The CDR3 is 16 amino acids. The CDR3 reads CASSEGTSGIRNEQFF. The CDR3 nucleotides are TGTGCCAGCAGCGAGGGGACTAGCGGGATACGAAATGAGCAGTTCTTC.